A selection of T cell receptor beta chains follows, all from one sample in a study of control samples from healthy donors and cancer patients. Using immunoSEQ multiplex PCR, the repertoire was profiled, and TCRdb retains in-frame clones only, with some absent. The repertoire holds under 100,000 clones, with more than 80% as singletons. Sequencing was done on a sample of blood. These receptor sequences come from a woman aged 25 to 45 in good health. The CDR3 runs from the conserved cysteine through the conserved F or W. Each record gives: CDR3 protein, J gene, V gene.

CSVEDGGGWVFF	TRBJ2-2	TRBV29-1
CASRTGGPEAFF	TRBJ1-1	TRBV12-3/TRBV12-4
CASSQVRGTEAFF	TRBJ1-1	TRBV3-1/TRBV3-2
CASSFYDNEQFF	TRBJ2-1	TRBV11-2
CASSEIGGLVYEQYF	TRBJ2-7	TRBV6-1
CASSIGGVGEQFF	TRBJ2-1	TRBV19
CASGLANEQYF	TRBJ2-7	TRBV2
CATSDLRGTSVKASTDTQYF	TRBJ2-3	TRBV24-1
CASSQRQGGEQYF	TRBJ2-7	TRBV7-3
CASSLTAATNEKLFF	TRBJ1-4	TRBV5-1
CASSPPRGTSGGDEQYF	TRBJ2-7	TRBV5-1
CASGDWTVNQPQHF	TRBJ1-5	TRBV28
CASSVGTGSYNEQFF	TRBJ2-1	TRBV9
CASSFGGNTGELFF	TRBJ2-2	TRBV27
CASKIKYTDTQYF	TRBJ2-3	TRBV12-3/TRBV12-4
CATSDAPGTGGTGELFF	TRBJ2-2	TRBV24-1
CASSQDTAGFVRSGANVLTF	TRBJ2-6	TRBV4-1
CASSLLTSVSGNTIYF	TRBJ1-3	TRBV5-6
CASSPGTRGRYEQYF	TRBJ2-7	TRBV7-8
CASSLSLRGPGQETQYF	TRBJ2-5	TRBV5-5
CASSLSFGNNEQFF	TRBJ2-1	TRBV5-8
CASSPNRDYRRYEQYF	TRBJ2-7	TRBV6-2/TRBV6-3
CASSPGTGLSYNSPLHF	TRBJ1-6	TRBV28
CAWSVQGVTEAFF	TRBJ1-1	TRBV30
CASSATSGVTYEQYF	TRBJ2-7	TRBV5-1
CASSGTGANTGELFF	TRBJ2-2	TRBV10-3
CASRVWKEGGNNEQFF	TRBJ2-1	TRBV12-1
CASSLSAVRIGHEQYF	TRBJ2-7	TRBV7-9
CASSVRDRGSNEQFF	TRBJ2-1	TRBV5-1
CASSWSGGSYNEQFF	TRBJ2-1	TRBV7-9
CASRSRASSYEQYF	TRBJ2-7	TRBV6-5
CASSESTTYEQYF	TRBJ2-7	TRBV2
CASAPGLAGGETQYF	TRBJ2-5	TRBV12-5
CASSQAGIRGRILNEQFF	TRBJ2-1	TRBV11-2
CASSDGTGGTGELFF	TRBJ2-2	TRBV6-4
CASSFRSSYEQYF	TRBJ2-7	TRBV13
CASSSGQGAGYEQYF	TRBJ2-7	TRBV28
CASSYSFNEQFF	TRBJ2-1	TRBV6-5
CASSVKGTTLYEQYF	TRBJ2-7	TRBV9
CASSQEGQNEKLFF	TRBJ1-4	TRBV3-1/TRBV3-2
CATSSGPHMGNTIYF	TRBJ1-3	TRBV15
CASSTGGATTNEKLFF	TRBJ1-4	TRBV9
CASSLNGGNEQFF	TRBJ2-1	TRBV7-9
CASSRRGSNTEAFF	TRBJ1-1	TRBV6-5
CASRLAGGRNEQYF	TRBJ2-7	TRBV5-4
CANKQTFTDTQYF	TRBJ2-3	TRBV2
CASSTDVGYGYTF	TRBJ1-2	TRBV7-9
CASRPNDQPQHF	TRBJ1-5	TRBV28